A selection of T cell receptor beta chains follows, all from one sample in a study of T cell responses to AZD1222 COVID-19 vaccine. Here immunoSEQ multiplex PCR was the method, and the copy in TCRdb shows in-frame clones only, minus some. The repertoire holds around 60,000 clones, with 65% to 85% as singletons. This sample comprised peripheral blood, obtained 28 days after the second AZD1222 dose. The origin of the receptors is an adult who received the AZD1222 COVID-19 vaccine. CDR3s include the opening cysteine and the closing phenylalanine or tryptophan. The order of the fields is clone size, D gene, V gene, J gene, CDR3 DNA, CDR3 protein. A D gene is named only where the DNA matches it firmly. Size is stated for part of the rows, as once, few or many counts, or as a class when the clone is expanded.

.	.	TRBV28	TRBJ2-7	TGTGCCAGCAGTTTAGGGGGGCCCATCGAGCAGTACTTC	CASSLGGPIEQYF
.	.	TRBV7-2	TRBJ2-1	TGTGCCAGCAGCTTCCTAGGGGTCCAACCGCGCCACAATGAGCAGTTCTTC	CASSFLGVQPRHNEQFF
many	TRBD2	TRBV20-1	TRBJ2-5	TGCAGTGCTAGTATGGAGGCTAGCGGGAGTTGGCAAGAGACCCAGTACTTC	CSASMEASGSWQETQYF
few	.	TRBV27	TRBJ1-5	TGTGCCAGCAGTTTACAGGGCCCATATCAGCCCCAGCATTTT	CASSLQGPYQPQHF
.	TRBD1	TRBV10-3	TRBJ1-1	TGTGCCATCAGGCTCGACCGGGACAGGGGGCTGGAGGGCACTGAAGCTTTCTTT	CAIRLDRDRGLEGTEAFF
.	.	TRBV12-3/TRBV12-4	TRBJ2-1	TGTGCCAGCAGTAAAGCTTACAATGAGCAGTTCTTC	CASSKAYNEQFF
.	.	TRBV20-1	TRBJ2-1	TGCAGTGCTAAACCTCTGAATGAGCAGTTCTTC	CSAKPLNEQFF
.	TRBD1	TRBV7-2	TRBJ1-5	TGTGCCAGCAGCTTGGGACAGGGAAATCAGCCCCAGCATTTT	CASSLGQGNQPQHF
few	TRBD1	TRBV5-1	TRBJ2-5	TGCGCCAGCAGCTCCGGGACAGAGTACCAAGAGACCCAGTACTTC	CASSSGTEYQETQYF
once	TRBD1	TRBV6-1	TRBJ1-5	TGTGCCAGCAGTGTATCGACAGGGGTTAGCAATCAGCCCCAGCATTTT	CASSVSTGVSNQPQHF
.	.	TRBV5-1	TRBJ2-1	TGCGCCAGCAGCCCCGGGACCCACGCGAGCTCCTACAATGAGCAGTTCTTC	CASSPGTHASSYNEQFF
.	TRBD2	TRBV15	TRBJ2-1	TGTGCCACCAGCAGAGGGAGACTAGCGGGGACCTACAATGAGCAGTTCTTC	CATSRGRLAGTYNEQFF
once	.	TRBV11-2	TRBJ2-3	TGTGCCAGCAGCTTTATACAGACAGATACGCAGTATTTT	CASSFIQTDTQYF
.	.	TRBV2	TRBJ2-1	TGTGCCAGCAGGTACGGGGCAGGGAACAATGAGCAGTTCTTC	CASRYGAGNNEQFF
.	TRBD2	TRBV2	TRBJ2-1	TGTGCCAGCAGTGCCCCGGGACTAGCGGGAGGCCACTCCTACAATGAGCAGTTCTTC	CASSAPGLAGGHSYNEQFF
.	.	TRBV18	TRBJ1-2	TGTGCCAGCTCACCACCGGGGGACGTATACTATGGCTACACCTTC	CASSPPGDVYYGYTF
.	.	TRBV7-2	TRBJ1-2	TGTGCCAGCAGCTTAGTTCCAGGGGCTAACTATGGCTACACCTTC	CASSLVPGANYGYTF
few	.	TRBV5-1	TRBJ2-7	TGCGCCAGCAGCTTGTCGGCTGCCTACGAGCAGTACTTC	CASSLSAAYEQYF
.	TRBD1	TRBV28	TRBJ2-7	TGTGCCAGCGTAGACCGGGACAGGGGCTCCTACGAGCAGTACTTC	CASVDRDRGSYEQYF
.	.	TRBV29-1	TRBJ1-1	TGCAGCGCGATAAAAGGAGGCTCAGGGTCCCCTGAAGCTTTCTTT	CSAIKGGSGSPEAFF
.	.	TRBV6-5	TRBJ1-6	TGTGCCAGCCAAGTGACAGTGAATTCACCCCTCCACTTT	CASQVTVNSPLHF
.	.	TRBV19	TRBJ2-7	TGTGCCAGTAGTATCGGACAGGAGCAGTACTTC	CASSIGQEQYF
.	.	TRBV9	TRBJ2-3	TGTGCCAGCAGCGTAGCTCCTCTCGCCGGTACAGATACGCAGTATTTT	CASSVAPLAGTDTQYF
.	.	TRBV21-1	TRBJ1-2	TGTGCCAGCAGCAAAGCGCTCCCGGGAGGTAGTTCTGGCTACACCTTC	CASSKALPGGSSGYTF
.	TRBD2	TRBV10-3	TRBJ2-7	TGTGCCATCAGTGACGGGACTAGCGGGAGAGCTAACGAGCAGTACTTC	CAISDGTSGRANEQYF
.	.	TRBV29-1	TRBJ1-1	TGCAGCGTTAGAGGGTACTCGGGCACTGAAGCTTTCTTT	CSVRGYSGTEAFF
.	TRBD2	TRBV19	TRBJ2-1	TGTGCCAGTAGTCCAGGACTAGCGGGAGGGTTAAATGAGCAGTTCTTC	CASSPGLAGGLNEQFF
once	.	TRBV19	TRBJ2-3	TGTGCCAGTAGTATCTTGGGGGCCCGCACAGATACGCAGTATTTT	CASSILGARTDTQYF
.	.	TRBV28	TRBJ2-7	TGTGCCAGCAGGGGGACACCAAAGAACGAGCAGTACTTC	CASRGTPKNEQYF
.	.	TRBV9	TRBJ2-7	TGTGCCAGCAGCCCGGCAGGGAGCACAGCCTACGAGCAGTACTTC	CASSPAGSTAYEQYF
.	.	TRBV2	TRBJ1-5	TGTGCCAGCGGTGCGAGGGAAGTTCAGCCCCAGCATTTT	CASGAREVQPQHF
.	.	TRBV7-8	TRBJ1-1	TGTGCCAGCAGCTTAGAACAGATGAACACTGAAGCTTTCTTT	CASSLEQMNTEAFF
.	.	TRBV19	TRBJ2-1	TGTGCCAGTACCCAGGGGGGGATTGGGAATGAGCAGTTCTTC	CASTQGGIGNEQFF
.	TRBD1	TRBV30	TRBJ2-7	TGTGCCGGCAGACAGGGCCATCCCCCCTACGAGCAGTACTTC	CAGRQGHPPYEQYF
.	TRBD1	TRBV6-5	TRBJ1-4	TGTGCCAGCAGTTGGAGGACAGGGATGAATGAAAAACTGTTTTTT	CASSWRTGMNEKLFF
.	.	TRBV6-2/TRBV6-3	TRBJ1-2	TGTGCCAGCAGTTACCGGAATACCTATAACTATGGCTACACCTTC	CASSYRNTYNYGYTF
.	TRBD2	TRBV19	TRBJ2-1	TGTGCCAGTAGTACCCCAGCTAGCGGGGGACGGGAGGTTGAGCAGTTCTTC	CASSTPASGGREVEQFF
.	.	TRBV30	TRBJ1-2	TGTGCCTGGAAGAATTTGGGGTATGGCTACACCTTC	CAWKNLGYGYTF
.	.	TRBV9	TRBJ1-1	TGTGCCAGCAGCGTAGGGTCGGGGTTAGGCACTGAAGCTTTCTTT	CASSVGSGLGTEAFF
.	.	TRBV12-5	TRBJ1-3	TGTGCTAGTGGTTTGGCGGGGTTTGGAAACACCATATATTTT	CASGLAGFGNTIYF
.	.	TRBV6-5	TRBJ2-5	TGTGCCAGCGAGGAGGAGACCCAGTACTTC	CASEEETQYF
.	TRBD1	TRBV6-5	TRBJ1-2	TGTGCCAGCAGTTGGACAGGGAGGGCCTTGGACTATGGCTACACCTTC	CASSWTGRALDYGYTF
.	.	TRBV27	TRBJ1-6	TGTGCCAGCGATGGCAGGGAAGGTTCACCCCTCCACTTT	CASDGREGSPLHF
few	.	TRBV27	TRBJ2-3	TGTGCCAGCAGTACAAGACAGGGGGCTAGAGTAGCGGGAGGGCCAGATACGCAGTATTTT	CASSTRQGARVAGGPDTQYF
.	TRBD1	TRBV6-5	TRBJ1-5	TGTGCCAGCATGAGGGGACAGGGAGTAGGTCAGCCCCAGCATTTT	CASMRGQGVGQPQHF
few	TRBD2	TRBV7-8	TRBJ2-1	TGTGCCAGCAGCCCTGGCGGGGGGCCCTACAATGAGCAGTTCTTC	CASSPGGGPYNEQFF
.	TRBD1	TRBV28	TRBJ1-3	TGTGCCAGCAGGGAGGGACAGGGAAGAAACACCATATATTTT	CASREGQGRNTIYF
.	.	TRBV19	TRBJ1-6	TGTGCCAGTAGTTTCACAGCCCTCTATAATTCACCCCTCCACTTT	CASSFTALYNSPLHF
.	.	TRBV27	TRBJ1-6	TGTGCCAGCAGTTCGTACTGGAATTCACCCCTCCACTTT	CASSSYWNSPLHF
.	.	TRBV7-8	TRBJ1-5	TGTGCCAGCAGCGTAGGAGGGGTGTTCAATCAGCCCCAGCATTTT	CASSVGGVFNQPQHF